A selection of T cell receptor beta chains follows, all from one sample in a study of blood T cell repertoires in COVID-19. Only in-frame clones appear in the TCRdb table, and some are missing; sequencing was by immunoSEQ multiplex PCR. This sample has approximately 270,000 clones; roughly 88% occur once, and the top ten carry 5% to 6.5%. Sequences were obtained from peripheral blood. All receptors derive from a woman aged 25-40 years with COVID-19, enrolled during active disease. Both conserved end residues are part of each CDR3. D genes are given only for firm matches. The size entry is marked missing in some rows and otherwise reads once, few, many or a size class.

cdr3_aa cdr3_nt j_call v_call d_call clone_size
CASSLAVAFWETQYF TGTGCCAGCAGCTTAGCGGTGGCCTTTTGGGAGACCCAGTACTTC TRBJ2-5 TRBV7-8 - -
CASSQDIPSGTDTQYF TGTGCCAGCAGCCAAGATATCCCCTCCGGCACAGATACGCAGTATTTT TRBJ2-3 TRBV3-1/TRBV3-2 - -
CASSLPGLSEKLFF TGTGCCAGCAGCTTACCGGGTCTAAGTGAAAAACTGTTTTTT TRBJ1-4 TRBV11-3 - -
CASRRGRDPADTQYF TGTGCCAGCAGACGGGGAAGGGATCCAGCGGATACGCAGTATTTT TRBJ2-3 TRBV6-5 - -
CASRAGQDDSPLHF TGTGCCAGCAGGGCGGGACAGGACGATTCACCCCTCCACTTT TRBJ1-6 TRBV6-5 TRBD1 once
CATSEGDSRHSNQPQHF TGTGCCACCAGTGAGGGCGACAGCAGACATAGCAATCAGCCCCAGCATTTT TRBJ1-5 TRBV24-1 - -
CASSLQGNTEAFF TGTGCCAGCAGTCTCCAGGGAAACACTGAAGCTTTCTTT TRBJ1-1 TRBV2 - -
CASSLDSNTEAFF TGCGCCAGCAGTTTGGACAGCAACACTGAAGCTTTCTTT TRBJ1-1 TRBV10-1 - -
CASTPGEGRTEAFF TGTGCCAGCACCCCCGGGGAGGGAAGGACTGAAGCTTTCTTT TRBJ1-1 TRBV11-3 - -
CASSYLAGVSDEQFF TGCGCCAGCAGTTACCTAGCGGGAGTGAGCGATGAGCAGTTCTTC TRBJ2-1 TRBV10-1 TRBD2 -
CASTQNWGVGTDTQYF TGTGCCAGCACTCAAAACTGGGGGGTTGGCACAGATACGCAGTATTTT TRBJ2-3 TRBV2 - -
CATSDGTSGTGGNEQFF TGTGCCACCAGTGATGGGACTAGCGGGACAGGAGGAAATGAGCAGTTCTTC TRBJ2-1 TRBV24-1 TRBD2 -
CASSPVDGEMKPQHF TGTGCCAGCAGTCCCGTAGACGGGGAGATGAAGCCCCAGCATTTT TRBJ1-5 TRBV6-2/TRBV6-3 - -
CASSLRWLGPVTGELFF TGTGCCAGCAGCCTACGATGGTTGGGCCCTGTCACCGGGGAGCTGTTTTTT TRBJ2-2 TRBV14 - -
CASSELIGDTARETQYF TGTGCCAGCAGTGAACTCATAGGGGACACAGCCAGGGAGACCCAGTACTTC TRBJ2-5 TRBV6-1 - -